Listed below are T cell receptor beta chains from one sample, sequenced in a study of identical twins. TCRdb itself ran the 5' RACE reads through MiXCR, one entry per CDR3 protein. In the table there are under 1 million distinct CDR3 sequences, about 12% of which are singletons. In addition, the sample was reused for a study of yellow fever vaccine responses in identical twins.

The sequencing input was PBMCs. These receptors all stem from a woman younger than 35 in good health. Each CDR3 is given with its conserved first and last residue. A D gene is named only where the DNA matches it firmly. Expanded clones are given a class, and other clones once, few, many or no size at all.

j_call,d_call,clone_size,v_call,cdr3_length,cdr3_aa,cdr3_nt
TRBJ2-7,TRBD2,few,TRBV6-2/TRBV6-3,16,CASSPPSGRTNYEQYF,TGTGCCAGCAGTCCACCAAGCGGGAGGACTAACTACGAGCAGTACTTC
TRBJ2-4,-,-,TRBV6-2/TRBV6-3,17,CASSYSSRGVAKNIQYF,TGTGCCAGCAGTTACTCGTCCAGGGGTGTAGCCAAAAACATTCAGTACTTC
TRBJ2-2,TRBD2,-,TRBV7-6,13,CASSWTSGRELFF,TGTGCCAGCAGCTGGACTAGCGGAAGGGAGCTGTTTTTT
TRBJ2-3,TRBD2,-,TRBV29-1,15,CSVVRLAESTDTQYF,TGCAGCGTGGTAAGACTAGCGGAAAGCACAGATACGCAGTATTTT
TRBJ2-3,-,few,TRBV12-3/TRBV12-4,15,CASSFSERPTDTQYF,TGTGCCAGCAGTTTTTCTGAGCGGCCCACAGATACGCAGTATTTT
TRBJ2-1,-,few,TRBV13,16,CASSSLGASSYNEQFF,TGTGCCAGCAGTTCCCTCGGGGCTAGCTCCTACAATGAGCAGTTCTTC
TRBJ2-5,-,-,TRBV7-8,16,CASSPPVRWGMETQYF,TGTGCCAGCAGCCCACCCGTAAGGTGGGGCATGGAGACCCAGTACTTC
TRBJ2-2,TRBD2,-,TRBV7-8,18,CASSFRLAGVSNTGELFF,TGTGCCAGCAGCTTCCGACTAGCGGGAGTCTCGAACACCGGGGAGCTGTTTTTT
TRBJ1-1,-,-,TRBV28,14,CASSFHVGAAEAFF,TGTGCCAGCAGTTTTCATGTGGGGGCGGCTGAAGCTTTCTTT
TRBJ2-4,-,-,TRBV21-1,23,CASSKQYVFDRGQLNGTKNIQYF,TGTGCCAGCAGCAAACAGTACGTTTTTGACAGGGGTCAATTGAACGGAACCAAAAACATTCAGTACTTC
TRBJ2-7,-,-,TRBV14,13,CASSRPPHYEQYF,TGTGCCAGCAGTCGCCCACCTCACTACGAGCAGTACTTC
TRBJ2-2,-,few,TRBV29-1,13,CSAGGQYTGELFF,TGCAGCGCTGGGGGGCAGTACACCGGGGAGCTGTTTTTT
TRBJ2-7,-,-,TRBV15,15,CATSRDSEPGYEQYF,TGTGCCACCAGCAGAGATTCGGAGCCAGGTTACGAGCAGTACTTC
TRBJ1-5,-,few,TRBV15,16,CATSRGDTPRGQPQHF,TGTGCCACCAGCAGAGGGGACACCCCGCGGGGTCAGCCCCAGCATTTT
TRBJ2-5,-,-,TRBV12-5,11,CASALGETQYF,TGTGCTAGTGCCTTGGGGGAGACCCAGTACTTC
TRBJ1-2,TRBD1,few,TRBV5-5,17,CASSENVGGWTGQGYTF,TGTGCCAGCAGCGAGAATGTCGGGGGATGGACAGGGCAGGGCTACACCTTC
TRBJ1-6,-,few,TRBV20-1,17,CSAPLFGGQIYNSPLHF,TGCAGTGCCCCCTTGTTCGGGGGACAAATCTATAATTCACCCCTCCACTTT
TRBJ1-1,-,few,TRBV5-1,14,CASGPSPGNTEAFF,TGCGCCAGCGGACCATCCCCGGGGAACACTGAAGCTTTCTTT
TRBJ1-4,TRBD1,few,TRBV15,15,CATSGGQADNEKLFF,TGTGCCACCAGCGGGGGACAGGCTGATAATGAAAAACTGTTTTTT
TRBJ1-6,-,few,TRBV11-1,18,CASSLRGLGWSYNSPLHF,TGTGCCAGCAGCTTACGCGGGCTGGGGTGGTCCTATAATTCACCCCTCCACTTT
TRBJ2-3,TRBD2,few,TRBV5-1,18,CASSLVGVSSGRSDTQYF,TGCGCCAGCAGCTTGGTGGGGGTTTCTAGCGGGAGATCAGATACGCAGTATTTT
TRBJ2-3,TRBD2,-,TRBV6-1,17,CASSPTGAGGRRDTQYF,TGTGCCAGCAGTCCGACCGGGGCGGGGGGGCGGAGAGATACGCAGTATTTT
TRBJ2-5,-,many,TRBV24-1,15,CATSDPGPPSETQYF,TGTGCCACCAGTGACCCGGGACCGCCCTCCGAGACCCAGTACTTC
TRBJ2-1,-,many,TRBV9,16,CASSVASEWALVEQFF,TGTGCCAGCAGCGTAGCATCAGAATGGGCTTTGGTTGAGCAGTTCTTC
TRBJ1-5,TRBD1,few,TRBV5-4,12,CASDRGHEPQHF,TGTGCCAGTGACAGGGGGCATGAGCCCCAGCATTTT
TRBJ1-4,-,few,TRBV6-5,12,CASRRTNEKLFF,TGTGCCAGTCGGAGAACTAATGAAAAACTGTTTTTT
TRBJ1-6,-,few,TRBV29-1,13,CSVLGTGGSPLHF,TGCAGCGTCCTAGGGACTGGGGGTTCACCCCTCCACTTT
TRBJ2-5,-,-,TRBV5-1,15,CASSLEDYSQETQYF,TGCGCCAGCAGCTTGGAGGATTACTCTCAAGAGACCCAGTACTTC
TRBJ2-3,-,-,TRBV20-1,14,CSASDFWGTDTQYF,TGCAGTGCCTCCGACTTTTGGGGCACAGATACGCAGTATTTT
TRBJ2-5,-,few,TRBV19,11,CASSIMETQYF,TGTGCCAGTAGTATAATGGAGACCCAGTACTTC
TRBJ2-7,-,many,TRBV3-1,13,CASSRASTYEQYF,TGTGCCAGCAGCCGGGCCTCAACCTACGAGCAGTACTTC
TRBJ1-1,-,few,TRBV3-1,14,CASSRVGGNTEAFF,TGTGCCAGCAGCCGCGTGGGCGGGAACACTGAAGCTTTCTTT
TRBJ1-1,-,many,TRBV5-1,15,CASSAGWGFNTEAFF,TGCGCCAGCAGCGCGGGATGGGGATTCAACACTGAAGCTTTCTTT
TRBJ2-1,TRBD1,-,TRBV29-1,15,CSVDDRGEFYNEQFF,TGCAGCGTTGACGACAGGGGGGAATTTTACAATGAGCAGTTCTTC
TRBJ2-6,-,few,TRBV5-1,15,CASSLASAGANVLTF,TGCGCCAGCAGCTTGGCCAGCGCGGGGGCCAACGTCCTGACTTTC
TRBJ2-3,TRBD1,-,TRBV7-3,20,CASSLQPGGAVSGFSDTQYF,TGTGCCAGCAGCTTACAGCCAGGGGGCGCTGTTTCTGGTTTCTCAGATACGCAGTATTTT
TRBJ2-1,-,few,TRBV4-1,17,CASSQAPGASSYNEQFF,TGCGCCAGCAGCCAGGCACCAGGTGCTAGCTCCTACAATGAGCAGTTCTTC
TRBJ1-2,-,-,TRBV20-1,10,CSATGDGYTF,TGCAGTGCTACAGGGGACGGCTACACCTTC